A single sample is the source of the 24 T cell receptor beta chains below, sequenced in a study of early T cells in non-severe SARS-CoV-2 infection. TCRdb used MiXCR to reprocess the 5' RACE reads, holding one entry per CDR3 protein. The table lists fewer than 80,000 distinct CDR3 sequences, under 15% of them singletons. The source material was whole blood. These receptors were obtained from an adult who was a healthcare worker with PCR-confirmed SARS-CoV-2 infection or an uninfected control (not recorded which).

The chain has TRBV6-2 or TRBV6-3 and TRBJ1-1, with 8 bases matching TRBD1. Trimming cost V 7 bases and J 6 bases; bases outside gene matches: 7. The germline V gene has CDR1 MNHEY and CDR2 SVGEGT. This CDR3 contains 13 residues. The CDR3, as DNA: TGTGCCAGCACCGAGACAGGGGTCGCTGAAGCTTTCTTT. It is translated as CASTETGVAEAFF.

The genes are TRBV24-1 and TRBJ2-7; D unclear. The germline gives CDR1 KGHDR, CDR2 SFDVKD. CDR3 length: 14 amino acids. The ends were cut back, 2 bases at V and 1 base at J, with 8 bases in the middle. As DNA, the CDR3 is TGTGCCACCAGTGATTGGAAGAAATCCTACGAGCAGTACTTC. This sequence encodes CATSDWKKSYEQYF.

The rearrangement joins TRBV7-9 to TRBJ1-4; the D is unclear. The germline V and J ends were trimmed by 7 bases and 0 bases, with 12 bases remaining between them. The CDR3 loop spans 15 amino acids. Germline V gives CDR1 SEHNR, CDR2 FQNEAQ (reference sequence). DNA for the CDR3: TGTGCCAGCACCCCTGGCCGAGCAACTAATGAAAAACTGTTTTTT. Amino acid sequence: CASTPGRATNEKLFF.

This clonotype has at least ten counts. The genes are TRBV5-1 and TRBJ1-2, with TRBD1 identical over 7 bases. CDR3 length equals 15 residues. With 4 bases clipped from V and 3 bases from J, the junction kept 9 bases outside the gene matches. CDR1 is SGHRS and CDR2 is YFSETQ in the germline V gene. CDR3 amino acids: CASSREGAWDYGYTF. CDR3 DNA: TGCGCCAGCAGCAGGGAGGGGGCCTGGGACTATGGCTACACCTTC.

This clonotype has a count of ten or more. The V and J genes are TRBV19 and TRBJ2-7; D possibly corresponds to TRBD1 (5 bases). The CDR3 is 13 residues long. Trimming cost V 3 bases and J 5 bases, with 11 bases left between them. Per germline, CDR1 LNHDA and CDR2 SQIVND (reference sequence). CDR3 amino acids: CASSMMGRNEQYF. The CDR3 DNA follows: TGTGCCAGTAGTATGATGGGGCGCAACGAGCAGTACTTC.

This clonotype was recorded at least ten times. This chain joins TRBV29-1 and TRBJ2-5; D gene uncertain. V gave up 0 bases and J gave up 4 bases, with 9 bases separating them. There are 13 residues in the CDR3. Germline assignment: CDR1 SQVTM and CDR2 ANQGSEA. CDR3 nucleotides: TGCAGCGTTGAAGAAAAGGGTGTAGAGACCCAGTACTTC. It translates to CSVEEKGVETQYF.

There are many counts of this clonotype. V gene TRBV12-3 or TRBV12-4 combines with J gene TRBJ2-5; D gene unclear. Trimming shortened V by 1 base and J by 1 base, and 4 bases separated the two germline ends. The CDR3 consists of 13 residues. The chain's CDR3 is CASSLGVQETQYF. The CDR3 nucleotides are TGTGCCAGCAGTTTAGGGGTCCAAGAGACCCAGTACTTC.

This clonotype appeared many times. The chain couples TRBV7-9 to TRBJ2-3; 12 nucleotides agree with TRBD2. The ends lost 4 bases at V and 4 bases at J; junction bases unmatched: 3. The CDR3 extends over 15 amino acids. CDR1 is SEHNR, CDR2 FQNEAQ, per germline (reference sequence). The CDR3 coding sequence is TGTGCCAGCAGCTCGGGACTAGCGGGCTCAGATACGCAGTATTTT. Translated, it gives CASSSGLAGSDTQYF.

This clonotype has a count of ten or more. The genes are TRBV12-3 or TRBV12-4 and TRBJ1-5; 7 bases are a match to TRBD1. After removal of 5 bases from V and 3 bases from J, the junction contained 4 bases not matched to a gene. The CDR3 spans 14 residues. The CDR3 sequence is CASSKGQNNQPQHF. In DNA form, the CDR3 reads TGTGCCAGCAGTAAGGGACAGAACAATCAGCCCCAGCATTTT.

A single count supports this clonotype. The junction departs from the called germline gene at one end, perhaps through a read error. This chain links TRBV11-2 with TRBJ1-1; TRBD1 matches 7 bases. The CDR3 has 15 residues. Per the germline V gene, CDR1 is SGHAT and CDR2 is FQNNGV. CDR3 nucleotides: TGTGCCAGCAGCCCAGGGGACAGATTGAACACTGAAACTTTCTTT. Translation: CASSPGDRLNTETFF.

This clonotype occurred a few times. Here the CDR3 reads CSVATYNEQFF. The CDR3 coding sequence is TGCAGCGTTGCCACCTACAATGAGCAGTTCTTC. The rearrangement joins TRBV29-1 to TRBJ2-1; D unclear. This CDR3 spans 11 amino acids. Between the trimmed V and J ends, which lost 4 bases and 2 bases, there was a span of 3 bases. Germline-derived CDR1 and CDR2 are SQVTM and ANQGSEA.

There are a few counts of this clonotype. The rearrangement uses TRBV24-1 and TRBJ2-1; TRBD1 agrees at 7 bases. Germline values: CDR1 KGHDR, CDR2 SFDVKD. J lost 2 bases, V lost 10 bases, and 7 bases had no gene match. The CDR3 is made up of 14 amino acids. CDR3 nucleotides: TGTGCCACTTCTGGACAGGCTCCCTACAATGAGCAGTTCTTC. Translation gives CATSGQAPYNEQFF.

This clonotype came up many times. This chain joins TRBV20-1 and TRBJ2-6; unclear D gene. The CDR3 spans 14 residues. The V end lost 0 bases, the J end lost 1 base, and 4 bases lay between the germline ends. Germline-derived CDR1 and CDR2 are DFQATT and SNEGSKA (reference sequence). CDR3 region: CSAREESGANVLTF. As DNA, the CDR3 is TGCAGTGCTAGAGAGGAGTCTGGGGCCAACGTCCTGACTTTC.

Comments on this clonotype: This may be a read error, as it is one base from a much larger clone. V gene TRBV6-2 or TRBV6-3 combines with J gene TRBJ2-2; D remains ambiguous. Germline lookup yields CDR1 MNHEY and CDR2 SVGEGT. This CDR3 contains 14 residues. The CDR3 sequence: CSSSYVHRPPELFF. In nucleotides, the CDR3 is TGTTCCAGCAGTTACGTACACCGTCCCCCGGAGCTGTTTTTT.

In this sample, this clonotype turned up many times. In DNA form, the CDR3 reads TGTGCCAGCAGCTGGAGAGACAGTTCCGGCTACACCTTC. It codes for CASSWRDSSGYTF. The rearrangement links TRBV5-5 to TRBJ1-2; TRBD1 might be the D (5 bases). The germline V and J ends were trimmed by 3 bases and 8 bases, with 14 bases remaining between them. CDR3 length equals 13 residues. The germline gives CDR1 SGHKS, CDR2 YYEKEE (reference sequence).

The chain links TRBV29-1 to TRBJ2-3; no firm D call. Trimming pared 5 bases from V and 6 bases from J, leaving 9 bases between. CDR1 and CDR2 from the germline V gene are SQVTM and ANQGSEA. The CDR3 contains 11 residues. CDR3 residues: CSVHLVDTQYF. In DNA form, the CDR3 reads TGCAGCGTTCACCTAGTTGATACGCAGTATTTT.

This clonotype was seen at least ten times. The chain couples TRBV25-1 to TRBJ2-7, with 10 bases matching TRBD2. Germline-derived CDR1 and CDR2 are MGHDK and SYGVNS. J was trimmed by 5 bases and V by 4 bases; bases with no gene match: 5. CDR3 length: 14 amino acids. The CDR3 is CASSASGSAHEQYF. The CDR3, as DNA: TGTGCCAGCAGTGCTAGCGGGAGCGCCCACGAGCAGTACTTC.

With regard to this clonotype: An end of the junction differs from the germline gene, which may be a read error. The chain has TRBV20-1 and TRBJ1-2; D is unclear. The CDR3 covers 12 residues. Germline CDR1 is DFQATT and CDR2 is SNEGSKA (reference sequence). The CDR3 sequence: CSARDSNYGYTF. In DNA form, the CDR3 reads TGCAGTGCGAGAGATTCGAACTATGGCTACACCTTC.

This sequence joins TRBV24-1 and TRBJ2-3; possible D gene TRBD2, 6 bases. Germline assignment: CDR1 KGHDR and CDR2 SFDVKD. The CDR3 totals 15 residues. The V and J ends lost 2 bases and 6 bases respectively, with 14 bases between them. CDR3 in DNA: TGTGCCACCAGTGATTGGGGGGTTGAAAGGGATACGCAGTATTTT. Its protein is CATSDWGVERDTQYF.

This clonotype was detected only a few times. This chain joins TRBV12-3 or TRBV12-4 and TRBJ1-4; D is undetermined. The CDR3 covers 11 residues. The ends were cut back, 6 bases at V and 7 bases at J, with 6 bases in the middle. As DNA, the CDR3 is TGTGCCAGCAGACGGACTGAAAAACTGTTTTTT. Translating it yields CASRRTEKLFF.

This clonotype appeared many times. V gene TRBV10-3 combines with J gene TRBJ1-4; D not resolved. The CDR3 runs 13 residues. The germline V and J ends were trimmed by 0 bases and 13 bases, with 12 bases remaining between them. Germline V CDR1 and CDR2: ENHRY, SYGVKD. Written as DNA, the CDR3 is TGTGCCATCAGTGAGTCGGTCACAAAGTCACTGTTTTTT. It translates to CAISESVTKSLFF.

This clonotype is classed as medium-sized. The chain employs TRBV18 and TRBJ2-1; 12 bases are shared with TRBD2. Germline CDR1 is KGHSH and CDR2 is LQKENI. The V and J ends lost 0 bases and 5 bases, in that order; junction bases with no gene match: 11. The length of the CDR3 is 19 residues. CDR3 residues: CASSPPTWTSGTQDNEQFF. The CDR3 nucleotides read TGTGCCAGCTCACCACCAACTTGGACTAGCGGGACCCAAGACAATGAGCAGTTCTTC.

The chain couples TRBV9 to TRBJ2-3; D remains ambiguous. The germline V gene encodes CDR1 SGDLS and CDR2 YYNGEE. CDR3 length: 15 amino acids. The ends were cut back, 4 bases at V and 0 bases at J, with 12 bases in the middle. The CDR3 DNA reads as TGTGCCAGCAGCTCCCGCCCGGCTAGCACAGATACGCAGTATTTT. It is translated as CASSSRPASTDTQYF.

This sequence joins TRBV5-1 and TRBJ2-6; tentatively, D is TRBD2 (5 bases). The V end lost 0 bases, the J end lost 0 bases, and 7 bases lay between the germline ends. This CDR3 has 16 amino acids. The germline V gene has CDR1 SGHRS and CDR2 YFSETQ. Written as DNA, the CDR3 is TGCGCCAGCAGCTTGGTCCTAGCCTCTGGGGCCAACGTCCTGACTTTC. Encoded protein: CASSLVLASGANVLTF.